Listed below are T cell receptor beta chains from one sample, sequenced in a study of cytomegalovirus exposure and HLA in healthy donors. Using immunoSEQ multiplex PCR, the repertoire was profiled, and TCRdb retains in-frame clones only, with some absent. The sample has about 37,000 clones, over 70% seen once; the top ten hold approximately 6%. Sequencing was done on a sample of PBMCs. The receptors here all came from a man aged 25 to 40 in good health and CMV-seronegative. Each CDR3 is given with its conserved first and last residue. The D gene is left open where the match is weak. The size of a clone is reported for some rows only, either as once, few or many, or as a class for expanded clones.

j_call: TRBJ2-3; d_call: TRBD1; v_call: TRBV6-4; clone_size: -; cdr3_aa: CASSWTGGTDTQYF; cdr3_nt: TGTGCCAGCAGCTGGACAGGGGGGACAGATACGCAGTATTTT
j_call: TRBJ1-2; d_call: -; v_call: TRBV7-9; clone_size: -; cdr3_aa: CASSDSGTDYGYTF; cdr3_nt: TGTGCCAGCAGCGATTCCGGGACTGACTATGGCTACACCTTC
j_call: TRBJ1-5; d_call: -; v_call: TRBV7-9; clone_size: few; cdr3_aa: CASSLGQGNQPQHF; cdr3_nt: TGTGCCAGCAGCTTAGGGCAGGGCAATCAGCCCCAGCATTTT
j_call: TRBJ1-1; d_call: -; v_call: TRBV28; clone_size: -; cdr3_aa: CASRSTGSEAFF; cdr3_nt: TGTGCCAGCAGATCTACAGGGAGTGAAGCTTTCTTT
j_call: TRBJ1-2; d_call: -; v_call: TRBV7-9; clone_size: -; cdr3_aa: CASSSTTGYNYGYTF; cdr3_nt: TGTGCCAGCAGCTCAACAACAGGGTACAACTATGGCTACACCTTC
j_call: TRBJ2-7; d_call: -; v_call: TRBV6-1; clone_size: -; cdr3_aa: CASSEWGGQESYEQYF; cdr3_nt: TGTGCCAGCAGTGAATGGGGGGGACAGGAATCCTACGAGCAGTACTTC
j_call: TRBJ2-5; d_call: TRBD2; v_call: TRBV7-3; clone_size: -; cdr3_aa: CASSLQSGGPGETQYF; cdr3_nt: TGTGCCAGCAGCTTGCAAAGCGGGGGACCCGGGGAGACCCAGTACTTC
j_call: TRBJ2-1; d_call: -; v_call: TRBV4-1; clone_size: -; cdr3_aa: CASSHPGKDNEQFF; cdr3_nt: TGCGCCAGCAGCCACCCCGGGAAGGACAATGAGCAGTTCTTC
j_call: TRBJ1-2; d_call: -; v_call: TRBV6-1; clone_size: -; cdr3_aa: CASSERTGMLGAGSRGYTF; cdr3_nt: TGTGCCAGCAGTGAACGAACTGGGATGCTGGGTGCAGGGTCGAGGGGCTACACCTTC
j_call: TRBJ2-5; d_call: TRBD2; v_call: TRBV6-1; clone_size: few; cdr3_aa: CASSELGGGLLETQYF; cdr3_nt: TGTGCCAGCAGTGAACTCGGGGGGGGCTTGTTAGAGACCCAGTACTTC
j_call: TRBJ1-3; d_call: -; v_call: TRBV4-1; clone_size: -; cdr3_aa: CASSQGPSSGNTIYF; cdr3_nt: TGCGCCAGCAGCCAAGGTCCGAGCTCTGGAAACACCATATATTTT
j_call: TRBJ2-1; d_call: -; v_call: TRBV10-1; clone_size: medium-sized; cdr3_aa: CASSESREYGEQFF; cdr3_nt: TGCGCCAGCAGTGAGTCCAGGGAATATGGTGAGCAGTTCTTC
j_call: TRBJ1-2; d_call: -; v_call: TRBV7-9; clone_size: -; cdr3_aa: CASSLAASGSGYTF; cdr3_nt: TGTGCCAGCAGCTTAGCCGCCTCCGGGTCCGGCTACACCTTC
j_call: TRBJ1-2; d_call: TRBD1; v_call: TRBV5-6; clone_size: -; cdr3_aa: CASSGDREFKRYTF; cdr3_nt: TGTGCCAGCAGCGGAGACAGGGAGTTTAAGAGGTACACCTTC
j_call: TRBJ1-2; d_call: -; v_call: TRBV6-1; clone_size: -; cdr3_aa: CASSELRSTDGYTF; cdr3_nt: TGTGCCAGCAGTGAATTGAGGTCGACAGATGGCTACACCTTC
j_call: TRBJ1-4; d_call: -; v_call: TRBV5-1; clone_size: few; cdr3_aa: CASSPDTMKNEKLFF; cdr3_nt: TGCGCCAGCAGCCCAGATACCATGAAGAATGAAAAACTGTTTTTT
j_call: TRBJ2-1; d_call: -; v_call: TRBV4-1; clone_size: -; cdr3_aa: CASSQVVRKHSSYNEQFF; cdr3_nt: TGCGCCAGCAGCCAAGTCGTGAGGAAACATAGCTCCTACAATGAGCAGTTCTTC
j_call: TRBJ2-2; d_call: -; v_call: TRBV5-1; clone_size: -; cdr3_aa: CASSLSGDTGELFF; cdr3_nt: TGCGCCAGCAGCTTGTCGGGGGACACCGGGGAGCTGTTTTTT
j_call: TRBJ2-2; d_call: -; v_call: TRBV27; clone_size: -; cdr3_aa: CASMRGRGLSSGELFF; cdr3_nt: TGTGCCAGCATGAGGGGGAGGGGTTTATCTTCCGGGGAGCTGTTTTTT
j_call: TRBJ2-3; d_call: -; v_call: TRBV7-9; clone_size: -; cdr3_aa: CASTLNSGSTDTQYF; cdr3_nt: TGTGCCAGCACGCTAAATAGCGGTAGCACAGATACGCAGTATTTT
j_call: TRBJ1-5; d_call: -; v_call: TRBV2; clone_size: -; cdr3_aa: CASSDDKYQPQHF; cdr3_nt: TGTGCCAGCAGCGACGACAAGTATCAGCCCCAGCATTTT
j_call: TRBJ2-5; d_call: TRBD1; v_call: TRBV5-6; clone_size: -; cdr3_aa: CASSSDRGETQYF; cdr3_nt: TGTGCCAGCAGCTCGGACAGGGGAGAGACCCAGTACTTC
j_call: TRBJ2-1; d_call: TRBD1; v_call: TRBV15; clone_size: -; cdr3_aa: CATSSQRAGTGLWAAYNEQFF; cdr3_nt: TGTGCCACCAGCAGTCAGCGAGCCGGGACAGGGTTGTGGGCCGCCTACAATGAGCAGTTCTTC
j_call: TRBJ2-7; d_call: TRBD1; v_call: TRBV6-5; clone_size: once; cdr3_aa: CASIKRGPHGYEQYF; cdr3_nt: TGTGCCAGCATTAAAAGGGGGCCCCACGGCTACGAGCAGTACTTC
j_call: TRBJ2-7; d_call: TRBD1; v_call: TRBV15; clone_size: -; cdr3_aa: CATSRDGTVNYEQYF; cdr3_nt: TGTGCCACCAGCAGAGACGGGACAGTGAACTACGAGCAGTACTTC
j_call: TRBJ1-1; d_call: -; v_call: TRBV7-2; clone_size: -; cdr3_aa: CASSLARSASQQNTEAFF; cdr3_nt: TGTGCCAGCAGCTTAGCGAGAAGCGCATCACAACAGAACACTGAAGCTTTCTTT
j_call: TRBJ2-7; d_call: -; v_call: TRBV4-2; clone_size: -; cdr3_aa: CASSQDGIFWGEQYF; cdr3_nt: TGTGCCAGCAGCCAAGACGGGATTTTCTGGGGCGAGCAGTACTTC
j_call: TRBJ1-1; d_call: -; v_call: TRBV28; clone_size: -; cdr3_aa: CASSFTGSVAEAFF; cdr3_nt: TGTGCCAGCAGTTTCACAGGTTCGGTCGCTGAAGCTTTCTTT
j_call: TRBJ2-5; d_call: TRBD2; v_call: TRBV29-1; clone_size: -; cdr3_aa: CSVDASGRAGETQYF; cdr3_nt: TGCAGCGTCGACGCTAGCGGGAGGGCCGGAGAGACCCAGTACTTC
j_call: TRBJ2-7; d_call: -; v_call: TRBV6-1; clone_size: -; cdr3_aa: CASTRKDSSYEQYF; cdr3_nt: TGTGCCAGCACCCGAAAAGACAGTTCCTACGAGCAGTACTTC
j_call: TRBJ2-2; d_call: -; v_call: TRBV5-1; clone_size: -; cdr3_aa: CASSLVRANTGELFF; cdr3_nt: TGCGCCAGCAGCTTGGTCCGGGCGAACACCGGGGAGCTGTTTTTT
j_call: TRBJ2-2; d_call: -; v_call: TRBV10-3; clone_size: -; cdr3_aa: CAIRGTGTRDTGELFF; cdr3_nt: TGTGCCATCAGGGGGACCGGGACTCGCGACACCGGGGAGCTGTTTTTT
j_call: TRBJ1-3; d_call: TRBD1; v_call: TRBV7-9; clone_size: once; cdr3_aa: CASNPGQQSGNTIYF; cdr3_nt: TGTGCCAGCAACCCGGGACAGCAGTCTGGAAACACCATATATTTT
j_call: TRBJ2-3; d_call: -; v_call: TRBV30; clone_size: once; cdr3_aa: CAWSGGRTGGTDTQYF; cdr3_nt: TGTGCCTGGAGTGGGGGGAGGACAGGAGGCACAGATACGCAGTATTTT
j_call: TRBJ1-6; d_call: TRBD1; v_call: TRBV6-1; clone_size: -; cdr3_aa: CASSERDSLNSPLHF; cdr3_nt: TGTGCCAGCAGTGAGAGGGACAGTCTTAATTCACCCCTCCACTTT
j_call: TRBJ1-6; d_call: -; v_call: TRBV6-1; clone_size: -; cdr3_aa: CASSEARGSPLHF; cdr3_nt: TGTGCCAGCAGTGAAGCGCGGGGTTCACCCCTCCACTTT
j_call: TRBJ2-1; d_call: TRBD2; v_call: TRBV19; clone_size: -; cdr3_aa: CASSILRGGARIEQFF; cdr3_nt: TGTGCCAGTAGTATTCTTCGCGGGGGGGCCCGGATTGAGCAGTTCTTC
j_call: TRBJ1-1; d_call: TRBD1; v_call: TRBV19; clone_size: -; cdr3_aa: CAAGGMNTEAFF; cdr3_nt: TGTGCCGCAGGGGGGATGAACACTGAAGCTTTCTTT
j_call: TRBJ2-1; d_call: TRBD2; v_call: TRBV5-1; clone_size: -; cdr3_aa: CASRASLAASSYNEQFF; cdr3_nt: TGCGCCAGCAGAGCCTCACTAGCGGCGAGCTCCTACAATGAGCAGTTCTTC
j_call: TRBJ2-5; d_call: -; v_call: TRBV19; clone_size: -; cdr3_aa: CASSMRFETQYF; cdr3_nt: TGTGCCAGTAGTATGCGGTTCGAGACCCAGTACTTC
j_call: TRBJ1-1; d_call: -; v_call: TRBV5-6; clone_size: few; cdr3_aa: CASSLWSPMNTEAFF; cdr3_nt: TGTGCCAGCAGCTTGTGGAGCCCAATGAACACTGAAGCTTTCTTT
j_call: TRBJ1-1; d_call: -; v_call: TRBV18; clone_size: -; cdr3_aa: CASSVGRQNTEAFF; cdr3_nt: TGTGCCAGCTCAGTAGGGAGACAGAACACTGAAGCTTTCTTT